This T cell receptor (beta chain) was identified during a study of CD8 T cells in Susac syndrome. Whole-study findings and limits: The study acknowledged a relatively small number of individuals in its TCR sequencing and HLA analysis.

V gave up 4 bases and J gave up 0 bases, with 8 bases separating them. This CDR3 spans 14 amino acids. CDR1 is MGHDK, CDR2 SYGVNS, per germline. Negative magnetic isolation gave CD8+ and CD4+ cells; FACS enriched CD8+ TEMRA. With random hexamers, reverse transcription was performed on about 0.5 to 1 ug of RNA. TCR beta CDR3 was amplified by immunoSEQ multiplex PCR. This amplification extended across 54 Vbeta and 13 Jbeta segments. TCRdb processed the immunoSEQ multiplex PCR reads anew with MiXCR; each CDR3 protein has one entry. The sample lists over 100,000 distinct CDR3 sequences, nearly 96% occurring once. A word on this clonotype: No antigen is known for it.

V and J are TRBV25-1 and TRBJ2-3; no definite D call. The sample taken for sequencing was CD4+ T cells from PBMCs. The clonotype comes from a human donor with Susac syndrome. This CDR3 is CASSGQLSTDTQYF. The CDR3 coding sequence is TGTGCCAGCAGTGGGCAACTCAGCACAGATACGCAGTATTTT.